The clone carrying this T cell receptor (beta chain) was detected once. What it recognizes is unknown. TCR beta cDNA libraries had unique molecular identifiers. TCRdb passed the PCR reads through MiXCR, listing each CDR3 protein once. The data show roughly 540,000 distinct CDR3 sequences, with roughly 34% seen just once and 5% to 6% held by the top ten. Germline values: CDR1 KGHSH, CDR2 LQKENI. V gave up 4 bases and J gave up 2 bases, with 13 bases separating them. The CDR3 loop spans 15 amino acids. This entry is derived from a study of post-analysis software for immune sequencing data. Study-level background: The disease courses covered relapsing-remitting, secondary progressive and progressive-relapsing multiple sclerosis.

Study-wide results and limits: Samples from one preparation batch, clustered by F measure, grouped strongly together. Versus controls, multiple sclerosis patients showed significantly lower diversity (normalized Chao1). TRBV5-6, TRBV5-1 and TRBV20-1 belonged to a set of a handful of TRBV segments that were more frequent in patients than controls.

V gene TRBV18 combines with J gene TRBJ2-3, with D perhaps matching TRBD1 (6 bases). Sequencing used blood. The sequence was obtained from a girl aged 2-17 years with multiple sclerosis. The CDR3 is CASSLQGPPTDTQYF. In DNA form, the CDR3 reads TGTGCCAGCTCACTACAGGGACCCCCCACAGATACGCAGTATTTT.